Each of the 27 T cell receptor beta chains below was sequenced from the same sample in a study of cytomegalovirus exposure and HLA in healthy donors. The PCR was carried out with 60 Vbeta primers and 13 Jbeta primers. Produced via immunoSEQ multiplex PCR; TCRdb's table is partial and in-frame only. Here the sample spans 83,000 or so clones, around 79% being singletons. The source material was PBMCs. These receptors were collected from a woman aged 40-49 years in good health and CMV-seropositive.

This chain joins TRBV19 and TRBJ2-4; D unresolved. Trimming shortened V by 6 bases and J by 0 bases, and 9 bases separated the two germline ends. The V gene's germline CDR1 is LNHDA and CDR2 SQIVND (reference sequence). This CDR3 is built from 14 residues. CDR3 nucleotide sequence: TGTGCCAGTAGATGGGCCAAAGCCAAAAACATTCAGTACTTC. Protein product: CASRWAKAKNIQYF.

The genes are TRBV7-8 and TRBJ1-3; no firm D call. V lost 5 bases to trimming and J lost 0 bases, with 8 bases between them. The V gene's germline CDR1 is SGHVS and CDR2 FQNEAQ. This CDR3 region has 14 residues. In DNA form, the CDR3 reads TGTGCCAGCAGCCAGACACCCTCTGGAAACACCATATATTTT. Translation gives CASSQTPSGNTIYF.

The genes are TRBV28 and TRBJ1-2; D might be TRBD1 (6 bases). Trimming cost V 3 bases and J 4 bases, with 12 bases left between them. The V gene's germline CDR1 is MDHEN and CDR2 SYDVKM. This CDR3 is built from 14 residues. CDR3 residues: CASSLRGFVYGYTF. The CDR3, as DNA: TGTGCCAGCAGTTTGAGGGGGTTCGTCTATGGCTACACCTTC.

The genes are TRBV2 and TRBJ2-6; 10 bases are shared with TRBD2. The J segment lost 0 bases and the V segment lost 6 bases, leaving 11 bases of the junction unmatched. CDR1 and CDR2 (germline): SNHLY, FYNNEI. This CDR3 region has 19 residues. The CDR3 reads CASRRERTSGSSGANVLTF. CDR3 nucleotides: TGTGCCAGCAGACGCGAAAGGACTAGCGGAAGCTCTGGGGCCAACGTCCTGACTTTC.

The J gene is TRBJ2-1, the V gene TRBV7-9; D not certain. The CDR3 runs to 10 residues. With 6 bases removed from V and 7 bases from J, the gap between germline ends came to 4 bases. Germline loops: CDR1 SEHNR, CDR2 FQNEAQ (reference sequence). The chain's CDR3 is CASSKNEQFF. The DNA of the CDR3 is TGTGCCAGCAGTAAAAATGAGCAGTTCTTC.

The chain has TRBV19 and TRBJ2-1; D might be TRBD1 (6 bases). Germline loops: CDR1 LNHDA, CDR2 SQIVND (reference sequence). V was pared by 0 bases and J by 5 bases, with 11 bases between. The CDR3 spans 15 residues. The CDR3 nucleotides read TGTGCCAGTAGTATAGATGGGGGCAGTAACAATGAGCAGTTCTTC. Translating it yields CASSIDGGSNNEQFF. The complete variable domain, with remaining parts taken from reference TRBV19 and TRBJ2-1, reads DGGITQSPKYLFRKEGQNVTLSCEQNLNHDAMYWYRQDPGQGLRLIYYSQIVNDFQKGDIAEGYSVSREKKESFPLTVTSAQKNPTAFYLCASSIDGGSNNEQFFGPGTRLTVL.

The rearrangement uses TRBV28 and TRBJ2-7, with 8 bases matching TRBD1. Trimming removed 3 bases from V and 0 bases from J; junction bases left unmatched: 7. The CDR3 totals 16 residues. Germline loops: CDR1 MDHEN, CDR2 SYDVKM. The CDR3 spells CASSFPHQGASYEQYF. CDR3 DNA sequence: TGTGCCAGCAGTTTCCCTCACCAGGGGGCCTCCTACGAGCAGTACTTC.

The V call is TRBV6-5, the J call TRBJ1-3; D gene ambiguous. Per the germline V gene, CDR1 is MNHEY and CDR2 is SVGAGI. This CDR3 comprises 16 residues. Trimming removed 0 bases at V and 2 bases at J, with 11 bases between. In DNA, the CDR3 is TGTGCCAGCAGTTACTCGGCCTTCTTGCCTGGAAACACCATATATTTT. This gives the protein CASSYSAFLPGNTIYF.

CDR3 DNA: TGTGCCAGTAGTATAGGAGACATAGGATCCTACGAGCAGTACTTC. Its translation: CASSIGDIGSYEQYF. The chain combines TRBV19 with TRBJ2-7; no clear D gene. This CDR3 has 15 residues. The germline V gene encodes CDR1 LNHDA and CDR2 SQIVND (reference sequence). Trimming stripped 1 base from V and 1 base from J, with 11 bases between.

This chain connects TRBV7-2 to TRBJ2-1; perhaps TRBD2 as D (5 bases). Germline V gives CDR1 SGHTA, CDR2 FQGNSA. This CDR3 has 13 residues. V was cut by 2 bases and J by 8 bases, with 10 bases left in between. DNA for the CDR3: TGTGCCAGCAGCTTAATGAGGGAACATGAGCAGTTCTTC. Protein sequence: CASSLMREHEQFF.

This clone has more than one count but fewer than ten. The chain has TRBV6-5 and TRBJ1-6; TRBD1 is a possible D gene (6 bases). V lost 0 bases and J 8 bases, leaving 14 bases between the germline ends. The CDR3 is 16 amino acids. Per germline, CDR1 MNHEY and CDR2 SVGAGI. Written as DNA, the CDR3 is TGTGCCAGCAGTTACTCGTGGGACATGGGGGATTCACCCCTCCACTTT. It codes for CASSYSWDMGDSPLHF.

The chain combines TRBV14 with TRBJ2-5; D is possibly TRBD1 (5 bases). Germline loops: CDR1 SGHDN, CDR2 FVKESK. V lost 4 bases to trimming and J lost 3 bases, with 12 bases between them. This CDR3 comprises 14 residues. The CDR3 DNA sequence: TGTGCCAGCAGCCTCAGGGTTGGAGAAGAGACCCAGTACTTC. Its translation is CASSLRVGEETQYF. Complete variable domain (other parts from reference TRBV14 and TRBJ2-5): EAGVTQFPSHSVIEKGQTVTLRCDPISGHDNLYWYRRVMGKEIKFLLHFVKESKQDESGMPNNRFLAERTGGTYSTLKVQPAELEDSGVYFCASSLRVGEETQYFGPGTRLLVL.

The chain links TRBV18 to TRBJ2-4; D gene unclear. Germline lookup yields CDR1 KGHSH and CDR2 LQKENI. CDR3 length: 13 residues. Trimming pared 0 bases from V and 5 bases from J, leaving 5 bases between. CDR3 coding DNA: TGTGCCAGCTCACCACCGGGCGAAAACATTCAGTACTTC. Its protein is CASSPPGENIQYF.

This clone was recorded only once. CDR3 amino acids: CSVDATGTNTEAFF. In nucleotides, the CDR3 is TGCAGCGTTGATGCGACAGGGACGAACACTGAAGCTTTCTTT. The chain uses TRBV29-1 and TRBJ1-1; 7 nucleotides agree with TRBD1. V dropped 3 bases and J dropped 1; count of bases not matched to a gene: 5. Germline V gene sequence: CDR1 SQVTM, CDR2 ANQGSEA. The CDR3 is 14 amino acids.

The chain links TRBV18 to TRBJ1-5, with unresolved D. There are 14 residues in the CDR3. Trimming cost V 1 base and J 4 bases, with 8 bases left between them. Germline CDR1 is KGHSH and CDR2 is LQKENI. The CDR3 reads CASSPQGGNQPQHF. The CDR3, as DNA: TGTGCCAGCTCACCACAGGGCGGGAATCAGCCCCAGCATTTT.

This rearrangement joins TRBV30 to TRBJ2-7; TRBD1 matches 7 bases. This CDR3 is 12 amino acids long. Germline CDR1 and CDR2: GTSNPN and SVGIG (reference sequence). V shed 5 bases, J shed 6 bases, and the junction held 7 bases outside the gene matches. The CDR3 sequence is CAWEQGVGEQYF. For the CDR3, the DNA is TGTGCCTGGGAGCAGGGGGTCGGCGAGCAGTACTTC.

The V and J genes are TRBV7-2 and TRBJ2-1; 8 nucleotides align to TRBD2. Germline-derived CDR1 and CDR2 are SGHTA and FQGNSA. The CDR3 runs 14 residues. With V trimmed by 0 bases and J by 13 bases, 8 bases remained unmatched. The chain's CDR3 is CASSLAREREFQFF. CDR3 bases: TGTGCCAGCAGCTTAGCCCGGGAGCGGGAGTTTCAGTTCTTC.

The genes are TRBV28 and TRBJ2-7, with 9 bases matching TRBD1. The ends lost 6 bases at V and 4 bases at J; junction bases unmatched: 10. The CDR3 consists of 15 residues. CDR1 and CDR2 (germline): MDHEN, SYDVKM. DNA of the CDR3: TGTGCCAGCAGGGGACAGGGAGACGAAGGGTACGAGCAGTACTTC. Translating gives CASRGQGDEGYEQYF.

The V and J genes are TRBV5-6 and TRBJ2-1, with TRBD1 matching over 7 bases. CDR3 length equals 15 residues. In germline, CDR1 is SGHDT, CDR2 YYEEEE. V gave up 4 bases and J gave up 2 bases; unmatched junction bases: 6. The DNA for the CDR3 is TGTGCCAGCAGCCAGGACAGGCTAACCTACAATGAGCAGTTCTTC. Protein: CASSQDRLTYNEQFF.

The CDR3 sequence is CASRPGRGTDTQYF. The DNA of the CDR3 is TGTGCCAGCAGGCCGGGAAGGGGCACAGATACGCAGTATTTT. This chain connects TRBV27 to TRBJ2-3, with D maybe TRBD2 (5 bases). The CDR3 contains 14 residues. V was pared by 6 bases and J by 1 base, with 11 bases between. Germline CDR1 MNHEY, CDR2 SMNVEV (reference sequence).

The chain carries TRBV7-3 and TRBJ2-1, with a possible D match to TRBD2 (7 bases). The CDR3 sequence is 16 residues long. V shed 0 bases and J shed 5 bases, with 14 bases lying between them. The V gene's germline CDR1 is SGHTA and CDR2 FQGTGA. The CDR3 loop is CASSLTPGGNDNEQFF. CDR3 bases: TGTGCCAGCAGCTTAACGCCGGGGGGCAACGACAATGAGCAGTTCTTC.

The rearrangement uses TRBV6-5 and TRBJ1-2; possibly TRBD1 for D (5 bases). Germline V gene sequence: CDR1 MNHEY, CDR2 SVGAGI. The CDR3 runs to 16 residues. V shed 4 bases and J shed 3 bases, with 18 bases lying between them. The CDR3 sequence: CASSSLQVWRDYGYTF. For the CDR3, the DNA is TGTGCCAGCAGTTCCCTACAGGTTTGGAGAGACTATGGCTACACCTTC.

The chain has TRBV7-9 and TRBJ1-2; D is perhaps TRBD1 (6 bases). Trimming took off 5 bases at V and 3 bases at J, with 19 bases between the two ends. Germline loops: CDR1 SEHNR, CDR2 FQNEAQ (reference sequence). This CDR3 spans 16 amino acids. CDR3 loop: CASSQQAGVVDYGYTF. The CDR3 bases are TGTGCCAGCAGCCAGCAGGCAGGGGTAGTGGACTATGGCTACACCTTC.

The V call is TRBV5-1, the J call TRBJ2-3, with 9 bases fitting TRBD2. Germline V gene data show CDR1 as SGHRS and CDR2 as YFSETQ. V shed 7 bases, J shed 2 bases, and the junction held 8 bases outside the gene matches. This CDR3 is built from 15 residues. Written as DNA, the CDR3 is TGCGCCAGCCGGGGGTTAGCGGGAGTCACAGATACGCAGTATTTT. Translation: CASRGLAGVTDTQYF.

The V call is TRBV19, the J call TRBJ2-1, with TRBD2 as a possible D gene (7 bases). CDR3 size: 15 residues. With 6 bases removed from V and 10 bases from J, the gap between germline ends came to 22 bases. Per the germline V gene, CDR1 is LNHDA and CDR2 is SQIVND (reference sequence). The CDR3 protein is CASRFKGGGPQEQFF. The CDR3 DNA reads TGTGCCAGTAGATTCAAGGGGGGAGGGCCTCAGGAGCAGTTCTTC.

The rearrangement uses TRBV18 and TRBJ2-7, with 7 bases lining up with TRBD1. Germline CDR1 KGHSH, CDR2 LQKENI. The junction had 7 bases not matched to a gene; V was cut back by 8 bases and J by 3 bases. This CDR3 has 13 amino acids. The chain's CDR3 is CASTGDRDYEQYF. CDR3 bases: TGTGCCAGCACCGGCGACAGGGACTACGAGCAGTACTTC.

This clone was counted once. In DNA form, the CDR3 reads TGTGCCAGCAGCCTCCCGGCGGCGGGAGGGTCCAGGGGTGAGCAGTTCTTC. It translates to CASSLPAAGGSRGEQFF. This chain joins TRBV7-9 and TRBJ2-1; TRBD2 matches at 9 bases. The CDR3 contains 17 residues. The germline V gene has CDR1 SEHNR and CDR2 FQNEAQ (reference sequence). V shed 5 bases, J shed 9 bases, and the junction held 17 bases outside the gene matches.